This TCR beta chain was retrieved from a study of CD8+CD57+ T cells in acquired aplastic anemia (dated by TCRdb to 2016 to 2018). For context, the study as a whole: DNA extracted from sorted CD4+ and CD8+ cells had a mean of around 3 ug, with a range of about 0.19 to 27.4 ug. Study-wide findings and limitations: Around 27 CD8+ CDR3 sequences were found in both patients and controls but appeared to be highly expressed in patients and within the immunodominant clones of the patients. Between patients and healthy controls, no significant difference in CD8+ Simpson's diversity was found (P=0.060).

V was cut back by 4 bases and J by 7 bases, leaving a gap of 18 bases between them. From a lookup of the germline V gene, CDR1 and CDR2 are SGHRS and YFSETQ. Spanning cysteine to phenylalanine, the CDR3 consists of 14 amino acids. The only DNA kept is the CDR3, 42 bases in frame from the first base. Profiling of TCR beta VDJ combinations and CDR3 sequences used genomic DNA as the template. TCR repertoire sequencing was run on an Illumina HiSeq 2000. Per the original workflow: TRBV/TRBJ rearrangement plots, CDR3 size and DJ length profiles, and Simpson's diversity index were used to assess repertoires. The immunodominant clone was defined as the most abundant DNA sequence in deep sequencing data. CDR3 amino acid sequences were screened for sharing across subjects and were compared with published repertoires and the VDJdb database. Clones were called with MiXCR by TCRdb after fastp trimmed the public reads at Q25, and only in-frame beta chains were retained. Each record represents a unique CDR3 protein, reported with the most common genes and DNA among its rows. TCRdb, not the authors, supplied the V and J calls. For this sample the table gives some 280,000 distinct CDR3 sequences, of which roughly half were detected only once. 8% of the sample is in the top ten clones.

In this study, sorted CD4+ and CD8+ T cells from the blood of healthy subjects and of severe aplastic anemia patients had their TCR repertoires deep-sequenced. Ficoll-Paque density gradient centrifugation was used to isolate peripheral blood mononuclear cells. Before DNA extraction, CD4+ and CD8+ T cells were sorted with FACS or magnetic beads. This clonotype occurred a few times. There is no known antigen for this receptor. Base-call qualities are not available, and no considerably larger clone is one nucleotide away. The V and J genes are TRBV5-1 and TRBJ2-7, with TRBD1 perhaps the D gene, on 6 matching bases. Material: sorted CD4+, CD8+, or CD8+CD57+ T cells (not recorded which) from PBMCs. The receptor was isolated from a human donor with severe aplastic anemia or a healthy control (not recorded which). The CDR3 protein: CASSHRENTGEQYF. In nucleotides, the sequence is TGCGCCAGCAGCCACAGGGAGAACACCGGGGAGCAGTACTTC.